The 14 T cell receptor beta chains given below trace back to one sample, sequenced in a study of follicular helper T cells after annual influenza vaccination. Time point reported: 2014-2015 season, pre-vaccination. Generated by immunoSEQ multiplex PCR, the TCRdb table keeps only in-frame clones and is missing some. The table has some 8,200 clones, 82% seen once. This sample comprised CXCR5+ CD38- circulating T follicular helper cells from blood, obtained on the day of influenza vaccination. Documented subset: circulating Tfh, non-naive CD4+CXCR5+PD-1+ (ICOS+CD38+ or ICOS-CD38-). The receptors shown here come from an adult who received the influenza vaccine.

V gene TRBV5-6 combines with J gene TRBJ1-1, with D possibly being TRBD1 (5 bases). The CDR3 has 14 amino acids. Trimming removed 1 base from V and 7 bases from J, with 14 bases in between. Germline assignment: CDR1 SGHDT and CDR2 YYEEEE. The CDR3 nucleotides read TGTGCCAGCAGCTTGAGCTACCCCGGGGGTGAAGCTTTCTTT. Protein sequence: CASSLSYPGGEAFF.

As to this clone: The junction differs from germline at one of its ends, possibly a read error. The chain couples TRBV20-1 to TRBJ2-1; weak D call: TRBD1 (5 bases). CDR1 and CDR2 (germline): DFQATT, SNEGSKA (reference sequence). The CDR3 totals 11 residues. CDR3 DNA: TGCAGTGCGGGGCCCTACGATGAGCAGTTCTTC. Its protein product is CSAGPYDEQFF.

The V call is TRBV6-5, the J call TRBJ1-3; D uncertain. CDR1 and CDR2 from the germline V gene are MNHEY and SVGAGI. V lost 6 bases to trimming and J lost 2 bases, with 8 bases between them. The CDR3 has 13 residues. This CDR3 reads CASSRLTGNTIYF. CDR3 nucleotide sequence: TGTGCCAGCAGCCGTTTAACTGGAAACACCATATATTTT.

This clone was recorded only once. CDR3 nucleotide sequence: TGTGCCAGCAGCCCCGGGACACACAACACCGGGGAGCTGTTTTTT. Its translation is CASSPGTHNTGELFF. The rearrangement joins TRBV4-2 to TRBJ2-2, with a possible D match to TRBD1 (6 bases). Germline values: CDR1 LGHNA, CDR2 YNFKEQ. Deletions cut 4 bases from V and 2 bases from J, with 11 bases between. This CDR3 region has 15 residues.

V usage is TRBV27 and J usage is TRBJ2-5; no reliable D call. V lost 6 bases, J lost 4 bases, and 9 bases lay in between. The germline CDR1 and CDR2 sequences are MNHEY and SMNVEV (reference sequence). The CDR3 loop spans 12 amino acids. As DNA, the CDR3 is TGTGCCAGCAGCTCCCCTCCAGAGACCCAGTACTTC. Protein product: CASSSPPETQYF.

The gene calls are TRBV10-1 and TRBJ2-1; D is possibly TRBD1 (6 bases). Germline values: CDR1 WNHNN, CDR2 SYGVQD (reference sequence). The CDR3 extends over 15 amino acids. Between the trimmed V and J ends, which lost 3 bases and 2 bases, there was a span of 11 bases. CDR3 in DNA: TGCGCCAGCAGTGATCACGGGACAACCTACAATGAGCAGTTCTTC. Protein product: CASSDHGTTYNEQFF.

This rearrangement joins TRBV6-5 to TRBJ1-6, with D maybe TRBD1 (5 bases). The germline gives CDR1 MNHEY, CDR2 SVGAGI. V lost 0 bases and J 7 bases, leaving 13 bases between the germline ends. The CDR3 is 16 amino acids. The CDR3 DNA follows: TGTGCCAGCAGTTACTCAGGGCAGGGAACCAATTCACCCCTCCACTTT. This translates into CASSYSGQGTNSPLHF.

The chain carries TRBV7-9 and TRBJ1-1, with 7 bases matching TRBD1. Per the germline V gene, CDR1 is SEHNR and CDR2 is FQNEAQ (reference sequence). The CDR3 length is 15 residues. V shed 2 bases, J shed 0 bases, and the junction held 3 bases outside the gene matches. CDR3 amino acids: CASSLHGQVNTEAFF. CDR3 DNA sequence: TGTGCCAGCAGCTTACACGGACAGGTGAACACTGAAGCTTTCTTT.

The J gene is TRBJ2-1, the V gene TRBV5-4; 8 bases are shared with TRBD1. V lost 4 bases to trimming and J lost 6 bases; unmatched junction nucleotides: 9. This CDR3 has 15 amino acids. CDR1 is SGHNT, CDR2 YYREEE, per germline (reference sequence). The CDR3 DNA reads TGTGCCAGCAGCAAGTGGACAGGGTACGGCAATGAGCAGTTCTTC. This gives the protein CASSKWTGYGNEQFF.

The J gene is TRBJ2-5, the V gene TRBV11-1; D might be TRBD1 or TRBD2, each matching 6 bases. Germline loops: CDR1 SGHAT, CDR2 FQDESV (reference sequence). The CDR3 extends over 14 amino acids. Trimming took 5 bases from V and 5 from J, leaving 15 bases between them. The CDR3 spells CASSPRGATETQYF. The DNA of the CDR3 is TGTGCCAGCAGCCCTAGGGGGGCCACGGAGACCCAGTACTTC.

The chain employs TRBV7-2 and TRBJ2-3; D ambiguous. Germline V gene data show CDR1 as SGHTA and CDR2 as FQGNSA. V was shortened by 1 base and J by 5 bases, with 4 bases between the two germline ends. The CDR3 length is 12 residues. Here the CDR3 reads CASSLVGDTQYF. The CDR3, as DNA: TGTGCCAGCAGCTTAGTGGGAGATACGCAGTATTTT.

The chain carries TRBV27 and TRBJ2-1, with 12 bases matching TRBD2. This CDR3 contains 17 residues. In germline, CDR1 is MNHEY, CDR2 SMNVEV (reference sequence). V lost 3 bases and J lost 5; bases outside the gene matches: 8. For the CDR3, the DNA is TGTGCCAGCAGTTTCCGCCTAGCGGGGGGGGCACACAATGAGCAGTTCTTC. It encodes CASSFRLAGGAHNEQFF.

The chain uses TRBV2 and TRBJ1-2; D is ambiguous. Germline values: CDR1 SNHLY, CDR2 FYNNEI. The V and J ends lost 3 bases and 2 bases respectively, with 10 bases between them. CDR3 length equals 14 residues. The CDR3 nucleotides read TGTGCCAGCAGTGATATCTACCCAAACTATGGCTACACCTTC. This translates into CASSDIYPNYGYTF. The complete variable domain, with remaining parts taken from reference TRBV2 and TRBJ1-2, reads EPEVTQTPSHQVTQMGQEVILRCVPISNHLYFYWYRQILGQKVEFLVSFYNNEISEKSEIFDDQFSVERPDGSNFTLKIRSTKLEDSAMYFCASSDIYPNYGYTFGSGTRLTVV.

V usage is TRBV28 and J usage is TRBJ2-4; D gene unclear. The CDR3 is made up of 12 amino acids. CDR1 is MDHEN and CDR2 is SYDVKM in the germline V gene. Trimming pared 10 bases from V and 7 bases from J, leaving 14 bases between. The CDR3 nucleotides read TGTGCCACCCGGACCGACATGAACATTCAGTACTTC. This sequence encodes CATRTDMNIQYF.